A single sample is the source of the 32 T cell receptor beta chains below, sequenced in a study of graft-versus-host responses after intestinal transplantation. Sequencing was performed with immunoSEQ multiplex PCR; in TCRdb, only in-frame clones are kept and a portion is missing. The sample contains roughly 99,000 clones, more than 75% of which appear only once. Source: PBMCs, taken 255 days after intestinal transplant. Every receptor here comes from a human patient who received an intestinal transplant, so some T cells may come from the graft donor.

The CDR3, as DNA: TGTGCCAGCAGCCCGGTGACAGGGCACACAGATACGCAGTATTTT. Translating gives CASSPVTGHTDTQYF. The chain has TRBV5-4 and TRBJ2-3, with 7 bases aligning to TRBD1. V gave up 4 bases and J gave up 2 bases; unmatched junction bases: 7. Germline V lookup: CDR1 SGHNT, CDR2 YYREEE (reference sequence). The CDR3 loop spans 15 amino acids.

The chain has TRBV6-1 and TRBJ1-5; TRBD1 matches at 7 bases. V gave up 7 bases and J gave up 6 bases; unmatched junction bases: 6. The CDR3 is made up of 13 amino acids. Germline CDR1 reads MNHNS; CDR2 reads SASEGT. The CDR3 region is CASTLQGSQPQHF. CDR3 nucleotide sequence: TGTGCCAGCACCCTACAGGGGAGTCAGCCCCAGCATTTT.

CDR3: CASQRNRDRVYEQYF. The CDR3 DNA reads TGTGCCAGCCAACGAAACCGGGACAGGGTATACGAGCAGTACTTC. The gene calls are TRBV6-5 and TRBJ2-7; 9 bases are shared with TRBD1. In germline, CDR1 is MNHEY, CDR2 SVGAGI. CDR3 size: 15 residues. Unmatched junction bases numbered 12, after V lost 8 bases and J lost 4 bases.

V gene TRBV15 combines with J gene TRBJ2-7; tentative D call: TRBD2 (5 bases). Germline assignment: CDR1 LNHNV and CDR2 YYDKDF (reference sequence). This CDR3 region has 16 residues. V gave up 1 base and J gave up 2 bases, with 15 bases separating them. The CDR3 protein is CATSRARGNGAYEQYF. CDR3 bases: TGTGCCACCAGCAGAGCCCGAGGGAATGGTGCCTACGAGCAGTACTTC.

This clone was observed once. The V and J genes are TRBV11-2 and TRBJ1-1, with D unresolved. The germline CDR1 and CDR2 sequences are SGHAT and FQNNGV. V was clipped by 5 bases and J by 3 bases, with 13 bases between them. The CDR3 consists of 14 residues. Written as DNA, the CDR3 is TGTGCCAGCAGCGCATCCATGGCCTACACTGAAGCTTTCTTT. Amino acid sequence: CASSASMAYTEAFF.

The V call is TRBV28, the J call TRBJ1-1; D unclear. Trimming took 6 bases from V and 1 from J, leaving 3 bases between them. The CDR3 loop spans 11 amino acids. Germline V gene lookup returns CDR1 MDHEN and CDR2 SYDVKM. This CDR3 reads CASSPNTEAFF. CDR3 bases: TGTGCCAGCAGCCCGAACACTGAAGCTTTCTTT. The full variable domain, with the rest looked up from reference TRBV28 and TRBJ1-1, is DVKVTQSSRYLVKRTGEKVFLECVQDMDHENMFWYRQDPGLGLRLIYFSYDVKMKEKGDIPEGYSVSREKKERFSLILESASTNQTSMYLCASSPNTEAFFGQGTRLTVV.

The rearrangement uses TRBV5-1 and TRBJ2-3; TRBD1 might be the D (6 bases). Trimming took off 4 bases at V and 1 base at J, with 19 bases between the two ends. The germline CDR1 and CDR2 sequences are SGHRS and YFSETQ. This CDR3 has 17 amino acids. The CDR3 coding sequence is TGCGCCAGCAGCCCCGCTGCGACAGGTGGGGGCACAGATACGCAGTATTTT. Amino acids: CASSPAATGGGTDTQYF.

This chain uses TRBV5-1 with TRBJ1-4, with 7 positions matching TRBD1. CDR1 is SGHRS and CDR2 is YFSETQ in the germline V gene. CDR3 length: 16 amino acids. J gave up 0 bases and V 2 bases, and 4 bases lay outside the gene matches. The CDR3 region has the DNA TGCGCCAGCAGCTTAGGACAGGATCCAACTAATGAAAAACTGTTTTTT. Translation: CASSLGQDPTNEKLFF.

This clone has a handful of counts. The chain combines TRBV19 with TRBJ1-1, with 9 bases that match TRBD1. From germline, CDR1 is LNHDA and CDR2 SQIVND (reference sequence). Trimming took 6 bases from V and 6 from J; bases not matched to a gene: 8. The CDR3 is 14 amino acids. The CDR3, as DNA: TGTGCCAGTAGGAATCCGGGACAGGGCGCTGAAGCTTTCTTT. This codes for CASRNPGQGAEAFF.

The V and J genes are TRBV7-2 and TRBJ2-4; tentative D call: TRBD2 (6 bases). This CDR3 is 18 amino acids long. CDR1 is SGHTA and CDR2 is FQGNSA in the germline V gene. V gave up 2 bases and J gave up 2 bases, with 19 bases separating them. The CDR3, as DNA: TGTGCCAGCAGCTTATTTCCCCCTCCTAGCGAACCCAAAAACATTCAGTACTTC. Translated: CASSLFPPPSEPKNIQYF.

This clone was counted a few times. V and J are TRBV5-6 and TRBJ1-1; D is unclear. The length of the CDR3 is 13 residues. The V gene lost 0 bases and the J gene lost 6 bases, with 9 bases spanning the gap. CDR1 and CDR2 (germline): SGHDT, YYEEEE. The CDR3 nucleotides are TGTGCCAGCAGCTTGGGGGCGGACCCTGAAGCTTTCTTT. Translating it yields CASSLGADPEAFF.

The chain employs TRBV5-1 and TRBJ1-3; TRBD1 is a possible D gene (5 bases). This CDR3 has 15 amino acids. The V gene lost 3 bases and the J gene lost 0 bases, with 10 bases spanning the gap. Germline V lookup: CDR1 SGHRS, CDR2 YFSETQ. The CDR3 nucleotides read TGCGCCAGCAGCTCGGGACTTGACTCTGGAAACACCATATATTTT. Translation: CASSSGLDSGNTIYF. Together with reference TRBV5-1 and TRBJ1-3, the CDR3 gives the full variable domain: KAGVTQTPRYLIKTRGQQVTLSCSPISGHRSVSWYQQTPGQGLQFLFEYFSETQRNKGNFPGRFSGRQFSNSRSEMNVSTLELGDSALYLCASSSGLDSGNTIYFGEGSWLTVV.

This chain joins TRBV29-1 and TRBJ1-1; no firm D call. The CDR3 is made up of 13 amino acids. The germline V gene encodes CDR1 SQVTM and CDR2 ANQGSEA. Trimming cost V 6 bases and J 5 bases, with 16 bases left between them. The CDR3 DNA follows: TGCAGCGTGGTTAGGGAGCGGGCGACTGAAGCTTTCTTT. It encodes CSVVRERATEAFF.

V is TRBV28 and J is TRBJ2-7; 11 nucleotides agree with TRBD2. CDR1 and CDR2 from the germline V gene are MDHEN and SYDVKM. There are 17 residues in the CDR3. The V gene end was trimmed by 5 bases and the J gene end by 1 base; junction bases not matched to a gene: 10. The CDR3 region has the DNA TGTGCCAGCAGTGCCCCGGGACTAGCGGTTACTTCCTACGAGCAGTACTTC. Its translation: CASSAPGLAVTSYEQYF. Together with reference TRBV28 and TRBJ2-7, the CDR3 gives the full variable domain: DVKVTQSSRYLVKRTGEKVFLECVQDMDHENMFWYRQDPGLGLRLIYFSYDVKMKEKGDIPEGYSVSREKKERFSLILESASTNQTSMYLCASSAPGLAVTSYEQYFGPGTRLTVT.

This chain uses TRBV20-1 with TRBJ2-1, with a tentative D call TRBD1 (6 bases). V was cut by 6 bases and J by 4 bases, with 7 bases left in between. Germline loops: CDR1 DFQATT, CDR2 SNEGSKA (reference sequence). The CDR3 extends over 11 amino acids. The CDR3 DNA follows: TGCAGTGCCAGGGGATACAATGAGCAGTTCTTC. Translation gives CSARGYNEQFF.

The gene calls are TRBV2 and TRBJ1-6; unclear D gene. The CDR3 extends over 15 amino acids. Germline V lookup: CDR1 SNHLY, CDR2 FYNNEI. V was pared by 4 bases and J by 10 bases, with 17 bases between. The CDR3, as DNA: TGTGCCAGCAGTGCCCCCGACACGCGGGAGTCACCCCTCCACTTT. Translation gives CASSAPDTRESPLHF.

DNA of the CDR3: TGCGCCAGCAGCCAAGACAGATTCGGCAATGAGCAGTTCTTC. Protein sequence: CASSQDRFGNEQFF. The rearrangement joins TRBV4-1 to TRBJ2-1, with D hard to call. The CDR3 is made up of 14 amino acids. V was shortened by 0 bases and J by 6 bases, with 9 bases between the two germline ends. Germline values: CDR1 MGHRA, CDR2 YSYEKL.

In this sample, this clone turned up a few times. This sequence joins TRBV6-5 and TRBJ2-5, with 7 nucleotides matching TRBD2. After removal of 2 bases from V and 1 base from J, the junction contained 4 bases not matched to a gene. The CDR3 extends over 15 amino acids. Germline CDR1 is MNHEY and CDR2 is SVGAGI. CDR3 residues: CASSYGGGIQETQYF. The CDR3 DNA reads TGTGCCAGCAGTTACGGGGGGGGGATCCAAGAGACCCAGTACTTC.

The chain joins TRBV27 to TRBJ2-1; D gene unclear. The length of the CDR3 is 15 residues. CDR1 is MNHEY, CDR2 SMNVEV, per germline (reference sequence). V dropped 4 bases and J dropped 6 bases, with 16 bases sitting between them. This CDR3 reads CASSSNGFSGNEQFF. The CDR3 nucleotides are TGTGCCAGCAGTTCTAACGGTTTTAGTGGCAATGAGCAGTTCTTC.

The V call is TRBV28, the J call TRBJ1-2; 10 bases fit TRBD1. With 3 bases clipped from V and 4 bases from J, the junction kept 8 bases outside the gene matches. Looked up from germline, CDR1 is MDHEN and CDR2 is SYDVKM. The CDR3 is made up of 16 amino acids. As DNA, the CDR3 is TGTGCCAGCAGTTTGCCGGGACAGGGGTTTGGCTATGGCTACACCTTC. Translation gives CASSLPGQGFGYGYTF.

The gene calls are TRBV9 and TRBJ1-3, with D maybe TRBD1 (6 bases). V lost 2 bases to trimming and J lost 2 bases, with 11 bases between them. The V gene's germline CDR1 is SGDLS and CDR2 YYNGEE. The length of the CDR3 is 15 residues. CDR3 in DNA: TGTGCCAGCAGCGTTAAAGGGGGGCCTGGAAACACCATATATTTT. Translated: CASSVKGGPGNTIYF.

The chain joins TRBV2 to TRBJ2-5; possible D gene TRBD2, 5 bases. Germline V gives CDR1 SNHLY, CDR2 FYNNEI. Trimming pared 4 bases from V and 2 bases from J, leaving 11 bases between. This CDR3 region has 14 residues. This CDR3 is CASSVWEPQETQYF. CDR3 sequence (DNA): TGTGCCAGCAGTGTTTGGGAGCCTCAAGAGACCCAGTACTTC. The variable domain in full, completed from reference TRBV2 and TRBJ2-5, reads EPEVTQTPSHQVTQMGQEVILRCVPISNHLYFYWYRQILGQKVEFLVSFYNNEISEKSEIFDDQFSVERPDGSNFTLKIRSTKLEDSAMYFCASSVWEPQETQYFGPGTRLLVL.

The V call is TRBV21-1, the J call TRBJ1-2. TRBV21-1 is a pseudogene segment. The CDR3 consists of 14 residues. Written as DNA, the CDR3 is TGTGCCAGCAGCAAACTCCAAGAGTACTATGGCTACACCTTC. As protein: CASSKLQEYYGYTF.

The rearrangement uses TRBV19 and TRBJ2-7; 10 bases agree with TRBD1. The germline CDR1 and CDR2 sequences are LNHDA and SQIVND (reference sequence). Trimming took 1 base from V and 2 from J; bases not matched to a gene: 2. The CDR3 is made up of 15 amino acids. DNA of the CDR3: TGTGCCAGTAGTATAGCGGGACAGGGGCCCTACGAGCAGTACTTC. Its translation is CASSIAGQGPYEQYF.

The CDR3 is CASTGGTNEKLFF. The CDR3 nucleotides are TGTGCCTCAACAGGGGGGACTAATGAAAAACTGTTTTTT. The rearrangement uses TRBV6-1 and TRBJ1-4, with 8 bases fitting TRBD1. Germline V lookup: CDR1 MNHNS, CDR2 SASEGT. Losses at the gene ends were 11 bases for V and 2 bases for J; bases not matched to a gene: 4. The CDR3 runs 13 residues.

The CDR3 nucleotides read TGTGCCAGCAGTGGGACCAGAGAATACGAGCAGTACGTC. Its translation is CASSGTREYEQYV. The V gene is TRBV28, the J gene TRBJ2-7, with D perhaps being TRBD1 or TRBD2 (5 bases each). Germline assignment: CDR1 MDHEN and CDR2 SYDVKM. The CDR3 runs 13 residues. Trimming cost V 5 bases and J 4 bases, with 12 bases left between them.

The chain is built from TRBV4-1 and TRBJ2-3, with D possibly TRBD1 on 6 matching bases. This CDR3 is built from 16 residues. Germline V gives CDR1 MGHRA, CDR2 YSYEKL. The V gene lost 1 base and the J gene lost 4 bases, with 15 bases spanning the gap. CDR3 sequence (DNA): TGCGCCAGCAGCCAAGTCCCACACAGGGTCCCAGATACGCAGTATTTT. Protein: CASSQVPHRVPDTQYF.

The rearrangement joins TRBV4-3 to TRBJ2-3; D uncertain. V shed 1 base and J shed 4 bases, with 9 bases lying between them. CDR1 LGHNA and CDR2 YSLEER come from the germline V gene. This CDR3 is built from 14 residues. The CDR3 loop reads CASSQGGPADTQYF. The CDR3 DNA reads TGCGCCAGCAGCCAAGGGGGTCCCGCAGATACGCAGTATTTT.

The V call is TRBV5-4, the J call TRBJ2-7, with 7 positions matching TRBD2. From germline, CDR1 is SGHNT and CDR2 YYREEE (reference sequence). This CDR3 comprises 16 residues. The V gene end was trimmed by 3 bases and the J gene end by 7 bases; junction bases not matched to a gene: 16. The CDR3 DNA reads TGTGCCAGCAGCTACTTGGGTGCAGCGGGGACTAAGGAGCAGTACGTC. It encodes CASSYLGAAGTKEQYV.

The rearrangement joins TRBV5-5 to TRBJ1-5; 7 bases line up with TRBD1. The germline V gene has CDR1 SGHKS and CDR2 YYEKEE (reference sequence). V lost 3 bases and J lost 4; bases outside the gene matches: 4. CDR3 length: 14 amino acids. CDR3 nucleotide sequence: TGTGCCAGCAGCTCGGGACAGCCAAATCAGCCCCAGCATTTT. Its protein is CASSSGQPNQPQHF.

This clone has only one observation. V gene TRBV18 combines with J gene TRBJ1-5; D is uncertain. This CDR3 has 15 amino acids. Trimming removed 4 bases from V and 1 base from J, with 11 bases in between. Germline CDR1 is KGHSH and CDR2 is LQKENI. Written as DNA, the CDR3 is TGTGCCAGCTCACTGTACCCAGACAGCAATCAGCCCCAGCATTTT. It yields the protein CASSLYPDSNQPQHF.

The chain carries TRBV19 and TRBJ2-1, with D perhaps TRBD1 (6 bases). The germline V and J ends were trimmed by 2 bases and 7 bases, with 12 bases remaining between them. This CDR3 comprises 14 residues. CDR1 is LNHDA and CDR2 is SQIVND in the germline V gene (reference sequence). The CDR3 DNA is TGTGCCAGTAGTATATTGGGACACGGTAATGAGCAGTTCTTC. Translating gives CASSILGHGNEQFF.